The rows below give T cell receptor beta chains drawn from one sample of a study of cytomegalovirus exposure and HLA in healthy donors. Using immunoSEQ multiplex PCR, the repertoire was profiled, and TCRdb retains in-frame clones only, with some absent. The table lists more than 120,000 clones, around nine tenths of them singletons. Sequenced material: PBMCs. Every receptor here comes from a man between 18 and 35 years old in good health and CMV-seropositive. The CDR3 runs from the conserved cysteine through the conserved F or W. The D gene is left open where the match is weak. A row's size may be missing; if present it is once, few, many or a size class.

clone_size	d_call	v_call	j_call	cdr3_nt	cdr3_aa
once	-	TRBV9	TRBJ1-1	TGTGCCAGCAGCGTAGTTGGTCAGGCGAACACTGAAGCTTTCTTT	CASSVVGQANTEAFF
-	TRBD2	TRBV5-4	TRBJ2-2	TGTGCCAGCAGCTTCAATACCGGGAGGGGGGAGCTGTTTTTT	CASSFNTGRGELFF
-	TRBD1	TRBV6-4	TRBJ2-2	TGTGCCAGCAGGGCCGTCCCGGGACAGGGGAGAATAACCGGGGAGCTGTTTTTT	CASRAVPGQGRITGELFF
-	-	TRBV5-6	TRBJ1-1	TGTGCCAGCAGCCCGATATGGGGAGGAAACACTGAAGCTTTCTTT	CASSPIWGGNTEAFF
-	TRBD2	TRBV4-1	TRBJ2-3	TGCGCCAGCAGCCAAGCAGATCGGAGCGGGAGTAGCACAGATACGCAGTATTTT	CASSQADRSGSSTDTQYF
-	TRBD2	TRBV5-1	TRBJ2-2	TGCGCCAGCAGATCGGGACTAGCGGGAGGGACCGGGGAGCTGTTTTTT	CASRSGLAGGTGELFF
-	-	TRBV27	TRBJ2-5	TGTGCCAGCAGTCCCCAGGGGGAGACCCAGTACTTC	CASSPQGETQYF
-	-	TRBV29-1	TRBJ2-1	TGCAGCGTTGAACTCGGCAGGGAGCAGTTCTTC	CSVELGREQFF
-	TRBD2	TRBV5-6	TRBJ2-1	TGTGCCAGCAGCCCACTTGGGGCGGGAGGGGGCCATGAGCAGTTCTTC	CASSPLGAGGGHEQFF
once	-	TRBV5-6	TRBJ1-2	TGTGCCAGCAGCTTTAGGGGCGCTAACTATGGCTACACCTTC	CASSFRGANYGYTF
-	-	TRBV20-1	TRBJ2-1	TGCAGTGCTAGACTAAACAATGAGCAGTTCTTC	CSARLNNEQFF
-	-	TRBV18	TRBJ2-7	TGTGCCAGCTCACCAAAAGGAGGGTATGACGAGCAGTACTTC	CASSPKGGYDEQYF
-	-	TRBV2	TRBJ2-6	TGTGCCAGCAGTGAATCCTCGGGCTCTGGGGCCAACGTCCTGACTTTC	CASSESSGSGANVLTF
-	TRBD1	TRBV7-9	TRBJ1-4	TGTGCCAGCAGCCACGGGACAGGGAGAAGTAATGAAAAACTGTTTTTT	CASSHGTGRSNEKLFF
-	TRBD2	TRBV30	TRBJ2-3	TGTGCCTGGAGTGTACTAGCGGGAGGCCTCACAGATACGCAGTATTTT	CAWSVLAGGLTDTQYF
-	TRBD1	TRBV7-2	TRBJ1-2	TGTGCCAGCAGCCCCAAGGGACAGGGAGCTTATGGCTACACCTTC	CASSPKGQGAYGYTF
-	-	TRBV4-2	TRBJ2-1	TGTGCCAGCAGCCAAGAAGCACTAGGGCGCGATGAGCAGTTCTTC	CASSQEALGRDEQFF
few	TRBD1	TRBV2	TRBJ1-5	TGTGCCAGCAGTGAATCGGACAGGACTCAGCCCCAGCATTTT	CASSESDRTQPQHF
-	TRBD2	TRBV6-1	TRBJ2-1	TGTGCCAGCAAGCGGGCGGGGGAGAGTGAGCAGTTCTTC	CASKRAGESEQFF
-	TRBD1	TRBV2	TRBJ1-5	TGTGCCAGCAGGGGACAGAACAATCAGCCCCAGCATTTT	CASRGQNNQPQHF
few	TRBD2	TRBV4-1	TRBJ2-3	TGCGCCAGCAGCCAAGTTGCCAGCGGGAGACCCACAGATACGCAGTATTTT	CASSQVASGRPTDTQYF
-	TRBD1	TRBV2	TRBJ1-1	TGTGCCAGCAGTGAAACAACAGGGGAGAGAGATACTGAAGCTTTCTTT	CASSETTGERDTEAFF
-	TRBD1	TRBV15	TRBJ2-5	TGTGCCACCAGTAAGGACAGGGAGACGTCCCAGTACTTC	CATSKDRETSQYF
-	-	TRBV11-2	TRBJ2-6	TGTGCCAGCAGCTATTACAGGTTCTCTGGGGCCAACGTCCTGACTTTC	CASSYYRFSGANVLTF
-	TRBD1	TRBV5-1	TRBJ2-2	TGCGCCAGCAGCGCCAGACAGGGTAACACCGGGGAGCTGTTTTTT	CASSARQGNTGELFF
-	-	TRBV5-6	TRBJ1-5	TGTGCCAGCAGCTTGGGTGTGGGTGGGTCAGGGAATCAGCCCCAGCATTTT	CASSLGVGGSGNQPQHF
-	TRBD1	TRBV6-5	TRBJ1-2	TGTGCCAGCAGTTACCCCGGGACAGGCGGGTATGGCTACACCTTC	CASSYPGTGGYGYTF
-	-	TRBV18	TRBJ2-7	TGTGCCAGCTCACCACTGAGAACAGGGAACGAGCAGTACTTC	CASSPLRTGNEQYF
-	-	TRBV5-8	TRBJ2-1	TGTGCCAGCAGCTTCCGGAATGAGCAGTTCTTC	CASSFRNEQFF
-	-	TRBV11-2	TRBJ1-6	TGTGCCAGCAGCCCGCGGGAAATTGCACCCCTCCACTTT	CASSPREIAPLHF
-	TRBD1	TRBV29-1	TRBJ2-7	TGCAGCGTTACCCGGGACAGCTCCTACGAGCAGTACTTC	CSVTRDSSYEQYF
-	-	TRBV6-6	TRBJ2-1	TGTGCCAGCAGTTACGAGGGTGGGAGCTCCTACAATGAGCAGTTCTTC	CASSYEGGSSYNEQFF
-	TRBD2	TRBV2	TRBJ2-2	TGTGCCAGCCGTAGCGGGGGTACGAACACCGGGGAGCTGTTTTTT	CASRSGGTNTGELFF
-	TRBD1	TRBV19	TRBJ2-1	TGTGCCAGTAGTGGGATTGGGACAGGGAGTTACAATGAGCAGTTCTTC	CASSGIGTGSYNEQFF
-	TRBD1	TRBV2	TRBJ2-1	TGTGCCAGCAGACAGGGACAGGTCTACAATGAGCAGTTCTTC	CASRQGQVYNEQFF
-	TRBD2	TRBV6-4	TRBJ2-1	TGTGCCAGCAGTGTGACTAGCGGGAGCGATGAGCAGTTCTTC	CASSVTSGSDEQFF
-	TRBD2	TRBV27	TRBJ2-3	TGTGCCAGCAAAATCATAGCGGGACGCACAGATACGCAGTATTTT	CASKIIAGRTDTQYF